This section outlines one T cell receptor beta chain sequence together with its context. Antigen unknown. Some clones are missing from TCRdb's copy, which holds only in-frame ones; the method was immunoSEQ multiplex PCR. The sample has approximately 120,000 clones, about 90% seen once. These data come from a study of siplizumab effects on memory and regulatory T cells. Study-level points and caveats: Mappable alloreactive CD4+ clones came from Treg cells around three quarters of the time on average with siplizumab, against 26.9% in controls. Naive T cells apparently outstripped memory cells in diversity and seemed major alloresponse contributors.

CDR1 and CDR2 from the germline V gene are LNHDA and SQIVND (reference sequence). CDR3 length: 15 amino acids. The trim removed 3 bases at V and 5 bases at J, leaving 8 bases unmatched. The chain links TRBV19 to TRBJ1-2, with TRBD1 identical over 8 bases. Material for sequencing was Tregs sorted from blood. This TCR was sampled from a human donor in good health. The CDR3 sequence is CASSIMGTGGYGYTF. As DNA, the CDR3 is TGTGCCAGTAGTATTATGGGGACAGGAGGATATGGCTACACCTTC.